The 11 T cell receptor beta chains below were found in one sample sequenced in a study of blood T cell repertoires in COVID-19. This table comes from immunoSEQ multiplex PCR, and its TCRdb copy is limited to in-frame clones, with some not included. The sample holds 80,000 to 100,000 clones; over 65% are singletons and the top ten take around 4%. Sample: peripheral blood. These receptors originate from a man in his 70s with COVID-19, enrolled during active disease.

The chain couples TRBV27 to TRBJ2-7, with D possibly being TRBD1 (7 bases). Germline CDR1 reads MNHEY; CDR2 reads SMNVEV (reference sequence). The CDR3 length is 15 residues. The ends were cut back, 5 bases at V and 1 base at J, with 15 bases in the middle. The CDR3 sequence: CASSSPTGTSYEQYF. CDR3 nucleotide sequence: TGTGCCAGCAGTAGCCCGACAGGGACTTCCTACGAGCAGTACTTC.

There are a few counts of this clone. The chain employs TRBV20-1 and TRBJ2-7; D may correspond to TRBD1 or TRBD2 (6 bases each). Germline-derived CDR1 and CDR2 are DFQATT and SNEGSKA (reference sequence). Deletions cut 3 bases from V and 2 bases from J, with 17 bases between. This CDR3 has 15 amino acids. The CDR3: CSASSGQLITYEQYF. The CDR3 DNA sequence: TGCAGTGCTAGTAGCGGACAGTTGATAACCTACGAGCAGTACTTC.

This clone was recorded once. The chain is built from TRBV14 and TRBJ2-3; D not certain. The CDR3 runs to 16 residues. CDR1 is SGHDN and CDR2 is FVKESK in the germline V gene. The V gene lost 4 bases and the J gene lost 1 base, with 15 bases spanning the gap. The CDR3 DNA is TGTGCCAGCAGCCTATTCCGCGGCAGCCGCACAGATACGCAGTATTTT. It codes for CASSLFRGSRTDTQYF.

The chain joins TRBV4-3 to TRBJ1-4; D not certain. The V end lost 1 base, the J end lost 16 bases, and 13 bases lay between the germline ends. This CDR3 is 12 amino acids long. CDR1 LGHNA and CDR2 YSLEER come from the germline V gene. In DNA form, the CDR3 reads TGCGCCAGCAGCCAAGTGGCGGGGATGGGGTTTTTT. This encodes CASSQVAGMGFF.

The chain couples TRBV11-3 to TRBJ2-2, with 12 bases identical to TRBD2. Trimming removed 5 bases from V and 3 bases from J; junction bases left unmatched: 1. Germline V gene data show CDR1 as SGHNT and CDR2 as YENEEA. CDR3 length: 15 amino acids. CDR3 region: CASSTSGRYTGELFF. The DNA of the CDR3 is TGTGCCAGCAGCACTAGCGGGAGGTACACCGGGGAGCTGTTTTTT.

The rearrangement joins TRBV7-2 to TRBJ2-5, with 14 positions matching TRBD2. The CDR3 extends over 17 amino acids. Looked up from germline, CDR1 is SGHTA and CDR2 is FQGNSA. The V segment lost 5 bases and the J segment 4 bases; nucleotides outside the gene matches: 9. The CDR3 bases are TGTGCCAGCAGCCTCCGACTAGCGGGAGGGCCGGCAGAGACCCAGTACTTC. Its protein product is CASSLRLAGGPAETQYF. The full variable domain, completed using reference TRBV7-2 and TRBJ2-5, is GAGVSQSPSNKVTEKGKDVELRCDPISGHTALYWYRQSLGQGLEFLIYFQGNSAPDKSGLPSDRFSAERTGGSVSTLTIQRTQQEDSAVYLCASSLRLAGGPAETQYFGPGTRLLVL.

The J gene is TRBJ1-5, the V gene TRBV6-5; 9 nucleotides agree with TRBD1. CDR3 length equals 14 residues. CDR1 MNHEY and CDR2 SVGAGI come from the germline V gene. V lost 4 bases and J lost 5; bases outside the gene matches: 3. The DNA for the CDR3 is TGTGCCAGCAGTTCCGGGACAGGGTATCAGCCCCAGCATTTT. Translation gives CASSSGTGYQPQHF.

The chain joins TRBV7-2 to TRBJ2-2, with 7 positions matching TRBD2. The germline CDR1 and CDR2 sequences are SGHTA and FQGNSA. Trimming took 4 bases from V and 5 from J; bases not matched to a gene: 7. The CDR3 runs to 15 residues. The CDR3 protein is CASSSRRGGTGELFF. The CDR3 nucleotides are TGTGCCAGCAGCTCAAGGCGGGGAGGGACCGGGGAGCTGTTTTTT.

V usage is TRBV5-1 and J usage is TRBJ2-5; 7 nucleotides line up with TRBD2. The CDR3 is made up of 13 amino acids. The V gene end was trimmed by 5 bases and the J gene end by 3 bases; junction bases not matched to a gene: 4. Germline-derived CDR1 and CDR2 are SGHRS and YFSETQ. CDR3 nucleotides: TGCGCCAGCAGGCCTCTAGCGGAAGAGACCCAGTACTTC. This codes for CASRPLAEETQYF.

The gene calls are TRBV5-1 and TRBJ1-4; D call uncertain. Germline V CDR1 and CDR2: SGHRS, YFSETQ. Trimming removed 4 bases from V and 5 bases from J, with 12 bases in between. This CDR3 has 14 amino acids. The CDR3 coding sequence is TGCGCCAGCAGCCGAGGGAAGGTGAATGAAAAACTGTTTTTT. It yields the protein CASSRGKVNEKLFF.

The V and J genes are TRBV19 and TRBJ2-7, with 15 bases identical to TRBD2. The CDR3 contains 17 residues. Germline V gives CDR1 LNHDA, CDR2 SQIVND (reference sequence). J gave up 6 bases and V 10 bases, and 16 bases lay outside the gene matches. DNA of the CDR3: TGTGCCACCAAATCCGGACTAGCGGGAGGGTCTGTACGCGAGCAGTACTTC. This codes for CATKSGLAGGSVREQYF.